The 25 T cell receptor beta chains in this list originate from one sample, sequenced in a study of shared clonotypes between healthy human individuals (dated by TCRdb to about 2020). The library was built by means of the immunoSEQ multiplex PCR assay. In its TCRdb copy, this immuneACCESS table keeps in-frame sequences only and misses some clones. Where compared with another copy, unresolved V genes explain less than half of these, and the others have no known cause. In this sample the table shows some 790,000 clones, over 60% of which occur a single time. Roughly 1.8% of the sample rests with the top ten. Sequencing input: memory CD4+ T cells sorted from blood. The cell subset or site label here, explained by the study, means: CD45RA-negative fraction. The receptors were gathered from a woman in her 30s in good health.

This rearrangement joins TRBV5-1 to TRBJ2-3; D tentatively reads TRBD1 or TRBD2 (5 bases each). Trimming took off 4 bases at V and 4 bases at J, with 13 bases between the two ends. The CDR3 is 14 amino acids. Germline CDR1 SGHRS, CDR2 YFSETQ. CDR3 nucleotides: TGCGCCAGCAGCCTGGGGGATAGCGCAGATACGCAGTATTTT. Its translation: CASSLGDSADTQYF.

The chain is built from TRBV5-1 and TRBJ1-1; D call uncertain. The CDR3 runs 16 residues. V dropped 7 bases and J dropped 0 bases, with 19 bases sitting between them. Germline V gives CDR1 SGHRS, CDR2 YFSETQ. The CDR3 DNA reads TGCGCCAGCGCCTCTTCCGCCAGGAACATGAACACTGAAGCTTTCTTT. Translated, it gives CASASSARNMNTEAFF. Drawing the rest from reference TRBV5-1 and TRBJ1-1, the complete variable domain is KAGVTQTPRYLIKTRGQQVTLSCSPISGHRSVSWYQQTPGQGLQFLFEYFSETQRNKGNFPGRFSGRQFSNSRSEMNVSTLELGDSALYLCASASSARNMNTEAFFGQGTRLTVV.

The J gene is TRBJ2-1, the V gene TRBV5-1; TRBD2 agrees at 7 bases. V lost 3 bases and J lost 4; bases outside the gene matches: 7. The CDR3 is made up of 15 amino acids. Germline V CDR1 and CDR2: SGHRS, YFSETQ. CDR3 amino acids: CASSSSTSSYNEQFF. The CDR3 region has the DNA TGCGCCAGCAGCTCCTCGACTAGCAGTTACAATGAGCAGTTCTTC.

The chain links TRBV25-1 to TRBJ2-1; 14 positions match TRBD2. After removal of 7 bases from V and 0 bases from J, the junction contained 2 bases not matched to a gene. Germline values: CDR1 MGHDK, CDR2 SYGVNS. There are 16 residues in the CDR3. CDR3 in amino acids: CASIGTSGSSYNEQFF. The DNA for the CDR3 is TGTGCCAGCATCGGGACTAGCGGGAGCTCCTACAATGAGCAGTTCTTC.

Only a few counts were recorded for this clone. V is TRBV27 and J is TRBJ2-2, with TRBD2 identical over 11 bases. CDR1 and CDR2 (germline): MNHEY, SMNVEV (reference sequence). The length of the CDR3 is 16 residues. The V gene end was trimmed by 0 bases and the J gene end by 6 bases; junction bases not matched to a gene: 3. This CDR3 reads CASSLSGTSGAGELFF. The DNA for the CDR3 is TGTGCCAGCAGTTTATCCGGGACTAGCGGCGCCGGGGAGCTGTTTTTT.

The chain has TRBV19 and TRBJ2-7; D is perhaps TRBD2 (6 bases). The CDR3 totals 15 residues. Germline V gene data show CDR1 as LNHDA and CDR2 as SQIVND (reference sequence). Between the trimmed V and J ends, which lost 6 bases and 3 bases, there was a span of 18 bases. Written as DNA, the CDR3 is TGTGCCAGTAGCTCTACCGGGACTCACCGCTACGAGCAGTACTTC. It specifies CASSSTGTHRYEQYF.

The chain uses TRBV18 and TRBJ1-3; D is unresolved. V lost 2 bases, J lost 9 bases, and 14 bases lay in between. This CDR3 is 14 amino acids long. Germline CDR1 is KGHSH and CDR2 is LQKENI. This CDR3 is CASSPSLESPTIYF. The CDR3 DNA follows: TGTGCCAGCTCACCAAGCCTAGAGTCCCCCACCATATATTTT. Filled out from reference TRBV18 and TRBJ1-3, the complete variable domain reads NAGVMQNPRHLVRRRGQEARLRCSPMKGHSHVYWYRQLPEEGLKFMVYLQKENIIDESGMPKERFSAEFPKEGPSILRIQQVVRGDSAAYFCASSPSLESPTIYFGEGSWLTVV.

The chain is built from TRBV4-1 and TRBJ2-3, with 9 bases aligning to TRBD2. The J segment lost 1 base and the V segment lost 3 bases, leaving 8 bases of the junction unmatched. CDR3 length: 17 amino acids. Germline V gene data show CDR1 as MGHRA and CDR2 as YSYEKL. For the CDR3, the DNA is TGCGCCAGCAGCCATTCGATAGCGGGAGTCGGCACAGATACGCAGTATTTT. It is translated as CASSHSIAGVGTDTQYF.

The CDR3 loop is CASSLLGGGDADTQYF. The CDR3 region has the DNA TGCGCCAGCAGCTTGTTAGGGGGAGGTGACGCAGATACGCAGTATTTT. V is TRBV5-1 and J is TRBJ2-3, with D possibly called TRBD1 or TRBD2 (6 bases each). The CDR3 spans 16 residues. Trimming stripped 1 base from V and 4 bases from J, with 16 bases between. The germline V gene has CDR1 SGHRS and CDR2 YFSETQ.

The chain is built from TRBV6-1 and TRBJ2-7, with D unresolved. Germline lookup yields CDR1 MNHNS and CDR2 SASEGT. This CDR3 contains 13 residues. The V gene lost 1 base and the J gene lost 9 bases, with 13 bases spanning the gap. CDR3 loop: CASSEVNLPVQYF. CDR3 DNA sequence: TGTGCCAGCAGTGAAGTTAACCTGCCGGTGCAGTACTTC.

The rearrangement joins TRBV27 to TRBJ2-3; D not resolved. The V gene's germline CDR1 is MNHEY and CDR2 SMNVEV (reference sequence). V was pared by 6 bases and J by 4 bases, with 14 bases between. The CDR3 consists of 14 residues. The CDR3 nucleotides read TGTGCCAGCAGCGACTTATCGGGCCCAGATACGCAGTATTTT. Its protein product is CASSDLSGPDTQYF.

V and J are TRBV7-8 and TRBJ2-2; D may be TRBD2 (6 bases). CDR1 SGHVS and CDR2 FQNEAQ come from the germline V gene. V was shortened by 2 bases and J by 5 bases, with 9 bases between the two germline ends. This CDR3 comprises 14 residues. Here the CDR3 reads CASSLNRETGELFF. The DNA of the CDR3 is TGTGCCAGCAGCTTAAATCGGGAGACCGGGGAGCTGTTTTTT.

There are a few counts of this clone. The chain combines TRBV28 with TRBJ1-3, with D uncertain. Trimming shortened V by 7 bases and J by 4 bases, and 14 bases separated the two germline ends. Germline CDR1 and CDR2: MDHEN and SYDVKM. This CDR3 has 14 amino acids. Written as DNA, the CDR3 is TGTGCCAGCACTGCGGGGAAAGGCGGAAACACCATATATTTT. This gives the protein CASTAGKGGNTIYF.

The chain uses TRBV4-1 and TRBJ1-4; D remains ambiguous. This CDR3 region has 13 residues. V lost 1 base to trimming and J lost 8 bases, with 8 bases between them. Germline values: CDR1 MGHRA, CDR2 YSYEKL. CDR3 amino acids: CASSQVLREKLFF. The CDR3 DNA reads TGCGCCAGCAGCCAAGTCCTTCGGGAAAAACTGTTTTTT.

The V call is TRBV18, the J call TRBJ2-1, with D unresolved. V was shortened by 2 bases and J by 7 bases, with 6 bases between the two germline ends. CDR3 length: 12 residues. From germline, CDR1 is KGHSH and CDR2 LQKENI. CDR3 sequence reads: CASSPKLNEQFF. The CDR3 coding sequence is TGTGCCAGCTCACCAAAGTTGAATGAGCAGTTCTTC.

This clone has just a few counts. The CDR3 loop is CAIQTGKNYGYTF. Here the CDR3 DNA reads TGTGCCATCCAGACAGGGAAAAACTATGGCTACACCTTC. The chain couples TRBV10-3 to TRBJ1-2, with TRBD1 matching 7 bases. V was pared by 8 bases and J by 2 bases, with 5 bases of the junction left unmatched. This CDR3 spans 13 amino acids. CDR1 is ENHRY and CDR2 is SYGVKD in the germline V gene.

This clone appeared many times. The chain uses TRBV5-1 and TRBJ2-2; D ambiguous. CDR1 and CDR2 (germline): SGHRS, YFSETQ. Between the trimmed V and J ends, which lost 4 bases and 5 bases, there was a span of 21 bases. The CDR3 spans 17 residues. CDR3 coding DNA: TGCGCCAGCAGCCCCAGCCCCTATGATAGAAGGACCGGGGAGCTGTTTTTT. It specifies CASSPSPYDRRTGELFF. Based on the CDR3 plus reference TRBV5-1 and TRBJ2-2, the full variable domain is KAGVTQTPRYLIKTRGQQVTLSCSPISGHRSVSWYQQTPGQGLQFLFEYFSETQRNKGNFPGRFSGRQFSNSRSEMNVSTLELGDSALYLCASSPSPYDRRTGELFFGEGSRLTVL.

The chain employs TRBV20-1 and TRBJ2-7; D not resolved. V was cut by 7 bases and J by 3 bases, with 10 bases left in between. The length of the CDR3 is 11 residues. Germline-derived CDR1 and CDR2 are DFQATT and SNEGSKA (reference sequence). The CDR3 sequence is CSGAAHYEQYF. DNA of the CDR3: TGCAGTGGTGCAGCACACTACGAGCAGTACTTC.

In regard to this clone: Other DNA sequences of this sample code for an identical CDR3. V and J are TRBV5-1 and TRBJ1-1; D remains ambiguous. The germline V gene encodes CDR1 SGHRS and CDR2 YFSETQ. Trimming took off 0 bases at V and 4 bases at J, with 7 bases between the two ends. The length of the CDR3 is 13 residues. The CDR3 loop reads CASSLETPTEAFF. The CDR3 DNA follows: TGCGCCAGCAGCTTGGAGACGCCCACTGAAGCTTTCTTT.

This clone has just a few counts. Its ends do not fully match the called genes, so a read error is possible. This chain joins TRBV4-2 and TRBJ2-1; D perhaps matches TRBD2 (6 bases). CDR3 length equals 16 residues. Germline CDR1 is LGHNA and CDR2 is YNFKEQ. The CDR3 sequence: CASSEEGRTNYNEQFF. CDR3 nucleotide sequence: TGTGCCAGCAGCGAAGAGGGGAGGACTAACTACAATGAGCAGTTCTTC.

The rearrangement links TRBV7-8 to TRBJ1-5, with TRBD1 identical over 7 bases. CDR1 and CDR2 from the germline V gene are SGHVS and FQNEAQ. V was pared by 5 bases and J by 4 bases, with 11 bases of the junction left unmatched. The length of the CDR3 is 16 residues. CDR3 DNA sequence: TGTGCCAGCAGCGCCCGGCTGGGACAGTTAAATCAGCCCCAGCATTTT. Translation: CASSARLGQLNQPQHF.

This clone was counted only a few times. V and J are TRBV5-1 and TRBJ1-1, with 7 bases fitting TRBD1. CDR1 is SGHRS, CDR2 YFSETQ, per germline. CDR3 length: 13 residues. J lost 1 base, V lost 7 bases, and 4 bases had no gene match. CDR3: CASYGTANTEAFF. The CDR3 bases are TGCGCCAGCTATGGGACAGCGAACACTGAAGCTTTCTTT.

The chain joins TRBV27 to TRBJ2-7; D remains unclear. The CDR3 totals 13 residues. Germline CDR1 MNHEY, CDR2 SMNVEV (reference sequence). Trimming shortened V by 5 bases and J by 7 bases, and 15 bases separated the two germline ends. For the CDR3, the DNA is TGTGCCAGCAGTCCGACGTGGGAAGCAGAGCAGTACTTC. Translating it yields CASSPTWEAEQYF.

Concerning this clone itself: Different DNA sequences within this sample yield the same CDR3. The chain has TRBV7-2 and TRBJ2-1, with D perhaps TRBD2 (6 bases). The CDR3 spans 15 residues. Germline CDR1 SGHTA, CDR2 FQGNSA. The ends were cut back, 3 bases at V and 0 bases at J, with 9 bases in the middle. The CDR3 bases are TGTGCCAGCAGCTTGGGTAGCGGCTCCTACAATGAGCAGTTCTTC. Its translation is CASSLGSGSYNEQFF.

V gene TRBV11-2 combines with J gene TRBJ2-2; D is uncertain. V was shortened by 5 bases and J by 5 bases, with 12 bases between the two germline ends. The germline V gene has CDR1 SGHAT and CDR2 FQNNGV. This CDR3 has 14 residues. CDR3 residues: CASSPQMMTGELFF. The CDR3 DNA follows: TGTGCCAGCAGCCCACAGATGATGACCGGGGAGCTGTTTTTT.